The clone carrying this T cell receptor (beta chain) has a handful of counts. Its specificity is not known. The entry originates in a study of shared clonotypes between healthy human individuals. Study-wide context: Each donor contributed plates that comprised three CD4 naive, three CD4 memory, two CD8 naive and one CD8 memory.

CDR3 length: 13 amino acids. V was trimmed by 3 bases and J by 5 bases, leaving 10 bases between them. Germline-derived CDR1 and CDR2 are SNHLY and FYNNEI. Execution of the assay was at deep level. The assay was immunoSEQ multiplex PCR, and TCRdb's table has in-frame clones only and misses some. The sample yields 2 million to 2.5 million clones, approximately 90% seen once. Study-level findings and limits: Four donors held roughly 5% of naive CD4 clonotypes in common. Among non-shared clonotypes, generation probabilities were lower than among those shared by all four donors.

The sequencing sample was made of naive CD4+ T cells from PBMCs. Subset denoted: CD45RA+ positively selected. The receptor's source is a man between 18 and 29 years old in good health. Some clones in this sample may be carry-over from other donors' samples. The chain employs TRBV2 and TRBJ2-5, with D possibly TRBD2 on 6 matching bases. CDR3 protein: CASSDGGLETQYF. In nucleotides, the CDR3 is TGTGCCAGCAGTGATGGGGGGTTGGAGACCCAGTACTTC.